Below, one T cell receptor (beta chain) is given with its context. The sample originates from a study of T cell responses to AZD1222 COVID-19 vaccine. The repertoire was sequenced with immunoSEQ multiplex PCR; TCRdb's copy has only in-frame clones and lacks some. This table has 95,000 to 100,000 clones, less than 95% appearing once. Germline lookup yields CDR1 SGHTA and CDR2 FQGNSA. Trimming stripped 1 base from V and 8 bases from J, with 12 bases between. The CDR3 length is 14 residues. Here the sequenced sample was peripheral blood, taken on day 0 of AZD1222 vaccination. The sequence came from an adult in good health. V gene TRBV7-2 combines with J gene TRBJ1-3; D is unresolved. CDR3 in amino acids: CASSLGAASDTIYF. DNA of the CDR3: TGTGCCAGCAGCTTAGGGGCAGCCTCGGACACCATATATTTT.